Given below is one TCR beta chain in context. In the same sample, other DNA sequences code for this CDR3. This sample was included in a study of shared clonotypes between healthy human individuals. The germline V gene has CDR1 LNHDA and CDR2 SQIVND (reference sequence). The CDR3 covers 11 residues. Trimming pared 3 bases from V and 9 bases from J, leaving 6 bases between. Profiled with immunoSEQ multiplex PCR; TCRdb holds only in-frame clones, not every one. The sample carries approximately 1.5 million clones, about 98.5% recorded once. V is TRBV19 and J is TRBJ2-1; D is unclear. Sequenced material: naive CD4+ T cells sorted from blood. The subset here: CD45RA+ positively selected. The source of this sequence is a man aged 25-45 years in good health. The CDR3 DNA is TGTGCCAGTAGTATCGTAGGTGAGCAGTTCTTC. This codes for CASSIVGEQFF.